Listed here are 8 T cell receptor beta chains from one sample, sequenced in a study of cytomegalovirus exposure and HLA in healthy donors (dated by TCRdb to the late 2010s). Receptor libraries were prepared by the immunoSEQ multiplex PCR assay. For the multiplex PCR, a mixture combining 60 forward primers for TCR Vbeta segments and 13 reverse primers for TCR Jbeta segments was used. Drawn from immuneACCESS, this table holds only the in-frame rearrangements with V and J called that TCRdb kept. Clones are partly lost; checked studies trace under half to an unresolved V gene and leave the rest unexplained. Counted in this sample were 150,000 or so clones; around 67% of them appeared once. The ten most abundant clones make up 1.6% of the sample. The sequenced sample consisted of PBMCs. The source is a woman between 18 and 30 years old in good health and CMV-seronegative.

V usage is TRBV13 and J usage is TRBJ1-1; D is uncertain. CDR1 and CDR2 from the germline V gene are PRHDT and FYEKMQ (reference sequence). The CDR3 runs to 13 residues. The V end was cut by 3 bases, the J end by 1 base, with 6 bases between. As DNA, the CDR3 is TGTGCCAGCAGCTTCGGGAGGAACACTGAAGCTTTCTTT. Its translation is CASSFGRNTEAFF.

This clone was counted a few times. The chain combines TRBV5-6 with TRBJ2-7; tentatively, D is TRBD1 (5 bases). Looked up from germline, CDR1 is SGHDT and CDR2 is YYEEEE. This CDR3 contains 13 residues. The V end was cut by 0 bases, the J end by 3 bases, with 7 bases between. CDR3 coding DNA: TGTGCCAGCAGCTTGGGCAGGGACTACGAGCAGTACTTC. It yields the protein CASSLGRDYEQYF.

The chain links TRBV28 to TRBJ1-2; D not resolved. V lost 3 bases and J lost 2, with 7 bases in between. The germline V gene has CDR1 MDHEN and CDR2 SYDVKM. This CDR3 is built from 13 residues. Here the CDR3 DNA reads TGTGCCAGCAGTTTGGGCAGAAACTATGGCTACACCTTC. Translating it yields CASSLGRNYGYTF.

CDR3 DNA sequence: TGTGCCAGCAGCGCCCTAGCCAACTTCTACAATGAGCAGTTCTTC. Translation: CASSALANFYNEQFF. The V call is TRBV9, the J call TRBJ2-1; possible D gene TRBD2, 5 bases. Germline CDR1 reads SGDLS; CDR2 reads YYNGEE. The V end was cut by 3 bases, the J end by 3 bases, with 13 bases between. This CDR3 has 15 amino acids.

The chain has TRBV29-1 and TRBJ2-7; D remains ambiguous. Germline V gene sequence: CDR1 SQVTM, CDR2 ANQGSEA. The CDR3 extends over 13 amino acids. Trimming took off 4 bases at V and 3 bases at J, with 13 bases between the two ends. CDR3 loop: CSVATARSYEQYF. As DNA, the CDR3 is TGCAGCGTTGCAACTGCGAGGAGCTACGAGCAGTACTTC.

The V and J genes are TRBV28 and TRBJ1-1, with 8 bases identical to TRBD1. From germline, CDR1 is MDHEN and CDR2 SYDVKM. There are 14 residues in the CDR3. J gave up 6 bases and V 6 bases, and 9 bases lay outside the gene matches. This CDR3 is CASRGPGQDSEAFF. CDR3 DNA sequence: TGTGCCAGCAGGGGGCCGGGACAGGACTCTGAAGCTTTCTTT.

This chain joins TRBV7-2 and TRBJ1-1; D is unclear. The V end was cut by 4 bases, the J end by 11 bases, with 20 bases between. Germline V gene data show CDR1 as SGHTA and CDR2 as FQGNSA. CDR3 length: 14 amino acids. The CDR3 DNA follows: TGTGCCAGCAGCTCCCCTAGGAGGATCAGTATTGCTTTCTTT. Translating it yields CASSSPRRISIAFF.

This sequence joins TRBV29-1 and TRBJ1-1; a weak D match, TRBD1 (5 bases). The V end lost 8 bases, the J end lost 4 bases, and 14 bases lay between the germline ends. This CDR3 is 12 amino acids long. The germline gives CDR1 SQVTM, CDR2 ANQGSEA. CDR3 in amino acids: CSLHARVTEAFF. CDR3 nucleotides: TGCAGCCTCCATGCCAGGGTCACTGAAGCTTTCTTT.